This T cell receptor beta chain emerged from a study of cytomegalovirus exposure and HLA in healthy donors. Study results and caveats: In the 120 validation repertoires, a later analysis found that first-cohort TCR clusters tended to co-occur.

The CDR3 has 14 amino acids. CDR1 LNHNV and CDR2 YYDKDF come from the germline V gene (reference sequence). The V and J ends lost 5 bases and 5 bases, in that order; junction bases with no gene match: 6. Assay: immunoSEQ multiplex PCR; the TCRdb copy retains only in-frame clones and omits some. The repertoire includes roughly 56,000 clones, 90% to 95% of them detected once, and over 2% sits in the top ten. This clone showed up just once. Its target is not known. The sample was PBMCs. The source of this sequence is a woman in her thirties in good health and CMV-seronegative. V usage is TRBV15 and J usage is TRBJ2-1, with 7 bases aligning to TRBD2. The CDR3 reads CATSEDLADNEQFF. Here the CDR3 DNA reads TGTGCCACCAGCGAAGACCTAGCGGACAATGAGCAGTTCTTC.